This entry is about one T cell receptor beta chain. The sample comes from a study of blood T cell repertoires in COVID-19. In the authors' methods: Researchers report that nucleated cell counts were estimated from reference gene primer amplification. Repertoires were generated with immunoSEQ multiplex PCR, while TCRdb's copy carries only in-frame clones and drops some. V, J and clone size derive from that table, while D and trimming were established from the DNA sequence. Among about 170,000 clones listed, 70% to 80% were seen once. Germline CDR1 SGHAT, CDR2 FQNNGV. Losses at the gene ends were 5 bases for V and 4 bases for J; bases not matched to a gene: 4. CDR3 length: 14 amino acids.

This chain joins TRBV11-2 and TRBJ2-5; 10 bases map to TRBD2. The clonotype was recovered from a woman in her seventies in a cohort exposed to, infected with or recovered from COVID-19 (not recorded which). Sequencing used PBMCs or T cells enriched from blood (not recorded which). The CDR3 protein is CASSLSGGRETQYF. CDR3 sequence (DNA): TGTGCCAGCAGCCTTAGCGGGGGGAGAGAGACCCAGTACTTC.